This T cell receptor beta chain derives from a study of regulatory T cells in long-lasting Graves disease. There are many counts of this clonotype. Time point in this sample: newly diagnosed GD, antithyroid drugs for less than 3 months. PBMC-derived RNA was used for the TCR library. TCR beta libraries were built with iRepertoire HTBI primers and Arm-PCR of CDR3 regions. TCRdb redid the calling of the multiplex PCR reads with MiXCR, one entry per CDR3 protein. The sample carries around 500,000 distinct CDR3 sequences, more than 15% recorded once. The CDR3 is 16 amino acids. Trimming took 5 bases from V and 4 from J, leaving 20 bases between them. The V gene's germline CDR1 is MNHEY and CDR2 SMNVEV (reference sequence). Another study also made use of these data, one on T cells in Graves' hyperthyroidism and ophthalmopathy.

J is TRBJ1-2 and V is TRBV27; no reliable D call. The specimen comprised peripheral blood mononuclear cells (PBMCs), sampled at new diagnosis, from a patient treated with antithyroid drugs. This receptor was obtained from a woman aged 35-60 years with Graves disease. Here the CDR3 DNA reads TGTGCCAGCAGTCCCCAAACCGTCGAGGGTAGCTATGGCTACACCTTC. Encoded protein: CASSPQTVEGSYGYTF.